This T cell receptor beta chain was recorded in a study of T cells in Graves' hyperthyroidism and ophthalmopathy. Study-level points and caveats: Median prediction lead before ophthalmopathy onset was around seven months with the model. Clonotypes that were expanded in thyroid above 0.001 mostly appeared in blood too.

Amplified regions were TCR beta CDR3 sequences from RNA transcripts. Primed by the HTBI set, a first-round RT-PCR was run on the TCR CDR3. TCRdb re-analysed the multiplex PCR reads in MiXCR, keeping a single row per CDR3 protein. This table holds about 420,000 distinct CDR3 sequences, less than 20% found once. The sample holds many counts of this clonotype. Antigen unknown. V shed 6 bases and J shed 4 bases, with 10 bases lying between them. Germline CDR1 and CDR2: MDHEN and SYDVKM. The CDR3 has 13 residues. The chain employs TRBV28 and TRBJ1-3; no clear D. Sequenced: blood. This TCR was recovered from a woman younger than 35 with Graves' hyperthyroidism. The CDR3 nucleotides read TGTGCCAGCAGGTACAGTACAGGAAACACCATATATTTT. Its translation: CASRYSTGNTIYF.